Listed below are T cell receptor beta chains from one sample, sequenced in a study of PD-1 blockade in classical Hodgkin lymphoma. Some clones are missing from TCRdb's copy, which holds only in-frame ones; the method was immunoSEQ multiplex PCR. The data hold tens of thousands of clones, with under 90% observed a single time. Specimen: peripheral blood mononuclear cells (PBMCs), collected at baseline. Receptors originate from a human donor with classical Hodgkin lymphoma. Each CDR3 is given with its conserved first and last residue. D genes are given only for firm matches. Where a row states a size, it is once, few, many or the class of an expanded clone; other rows omit it.

V gene: TRBV28; D gene: -; J gene: TRBJ1-2; clone size: -; CDR3 protein: CASSSSKPNYGYTF; CDR3 DNA: TGTGCCAGCAGTTCCTCAAAACCCAACTATGGCTACACCTTC
V gene: TRBV7-9; D gene: TRBD2; J gene: TRBJ2-1; clone size: -; CDR3 protein: CASSWTSHNEQFF; CDR3 DNA: TGTGCCAGCAGCTGGACTAGTCACAATGAGCAGTTCTTC
V gene: TRBV9; D gene: -; J gene: TRBJ2-7; clone size: -; CDR3 protein: CASSASSYEQYF; CDR3 DNA: TGTGCCAGCAGCGCCAGCTCCTACGAGCAGTACTTC
V gene: TRBV27; D gene: -; J gene: TRBJ2-1; clone size: once; CDR3 protein: CASSAGTLRNNEQFF; CDR3 DNA: TGTGCCAGCAGTGCCGGGACTCTCCGGAACAATGAGCAGTTCTTC
V gene: TRBV6-6; D gene: TRBD2; J gene: TRBJ2-1; clone size: -; CDR3 protein: CASMDVAGGFYNEQFF; CDR3 DNA: TGTGCCAGCATGGATGTGGCGGGAGGATTCTACAATGAGCAGTTCTTC
V gene: TRBV29-1; D gene: -; J gene: TRBJ2-5; clone size: few; CDR3 protein: CSVGAETQYF; CDR3 DNA: TGCAGCGTAGGGGCGGAGACCCAGTACTTC
V gene: TRBV12-5; D gene: TRBD1; J gene: TRBJ1-1; clone size: -; CDR3 protein: CASGRDRQSEAFF; CDR3 DNA: TGTGCTAGTGGCCGGGACAGGCAATCTGAAGCTTTCTTT
V gene: TRBV4-2; D gene: -; J gene: TRBJ1-1; clone size: -; CDR3 protein: CASSQDGGAFF; CDR3 DNA: TGTGCCAGCAGCCAAGACGGAGGAGCTTTCTTT
V gene: TRBV29-1; D gene: TRBD1; J gene: TRBJ1-2; clone size: -; CDR3 protein: CSVVVGGAYGYTF; CDR3 DNA: TGCAGCGTTGTAGTAGGGGGCGCGTATGGCTACACCTTC
V gene: TRBV5-1; D gene: TRBD1; J gene: TRBJ1-1; clone size: many; CDR3 protein: CASSSDPGTAGEAFF; CDR3 DNA: TGCGCCAGCAGCTCCGATCCCGGGACAGCAGGGGAAGCTTTCTTT
V gene: TRBV7-2; D gene: TRBD1; J gene: TRBJ2-7; clone size: -; CDR3 protein: CASSRDRGTYEQYF; CDR3 DNA: TGTGCCAGCAGCAGAGACAGGGGCACCTACGAGCAGTACTTC
V gene: TRBV18; D gene: -; J gene: TRBJ2-7; clone size: -; CDR3 protein: CASSPMGVGGGEQYF; CDR3 DNA: TGTGCCAGCTCACCAATGGGAGTTGGGGGTGGAGAGCAGTACTTC
V gene: TRBV4-1; D gene: -; J gene: TRBJ1-1; clone size: -; CDR3 protein: CASSQDRTARTEAFF; CDR3 DNA: TGCGCCAGCAGCCAAGACCGGACGGCGCGCACTGAAGCTTTCTTT
V gene: TRBV30; D gene: -; J gene: TRBJ2-7; clone size: -; CDR3 protein: CAWNPHLREVSYEQYF; CDR3 DNA: TGTGCCTGGAACCCCCACTTGCGGGAAGTTTCCTACGAGCAGTACTTC
V gene: TRBV6-1; D gene: -; J gene: TRBJ1-1; clone size: -; CDR3 protein: CASSPLRGYTEAFF; CDR3 DNA: TGTGCCAGCAGCCCGCTTAGGGGGTACACTGAAGCTTTCTTT
V gene: TRBV4-2; D gene: TRBD2; J gene: TRBJ2-1; clone size: -; CDR3 protein: CASSQDLAGGGSYNEQFF; CDR3 DNA: TGTGCCAGCAGCCAAGACTTAGCGGGAGGCGGCTCCTACAATGAGCAGTTCTTC
V gene: TRBV25-1; D gene: -; J gene: TRBJ1-2; clone size: few; CDR3 protein: CASGAGGYGYTF; CDR3 DNA: TGTGCCAGCGGGGCCGGGGGATATGGCTACACCTTC
V gene: TRBV11-2; D gene: TRBD2; J gene: TRBJ2-4; clone size: -; CDR3 protein: CASRVLAVEAKNIQYF; CDR3 DNA: TGTGCCAGCAGGGTACTAGCGGTAGAAGCCAAAAACATTCAGTACTTC
V gene: TRBV6-1; D gene: -; J gene: TRBJ2-1; clone size: -; CDR3 protein: CASSAQVYNEQFF; CDR3 DNA: TGTGCCAGCAGTGCGCAGGTCTACAATGAGCAGTTCTTC
V gene: TRBV7-2; D gene: -; J gene: TRBJ1-2; clone size: -; CDR3 protein: CASSLYRFYGYTF; CDR3 DNA: TGTGCCAGCAGCTTATACCGGTTCTATGGCTACACCTTC
V gene: TRBV28; D gene: TRBD1; J gene: TRBJ2-7; clone size: -; CDR3 protein: CASTSPGTGVYEQYF; CDR3 DNA: TGTGCCAGCACTAGCCCCGGGACAGGGGTCTACGAGCAGTACTTC
V gene: TRBV14; D gene: TRBD2; J gene: TRBJ2-1; clone size: -; CDR3 protein: CASSRVGGEAEQFF; CDR3 DNA: TGTGCCAGCAGCCGCGTTGGGGGGGAGGCTGAGCAGTTCTTC
V gene: TRBV30; D gene: -; J gene: TRBJ2-3; clone size: -; CDR3 protein: CAWSVRGAGDTQYF; CDR3 DNA: TGTGCCTGGAGTGTACGCGGGGCGGGAGATACGCAGTATTTT
V gene: TRBV19; D gene: TRBD1; J gene: TRBJ2-7; clone size: -; CDR3 protein: CATGPDRDRYEQYF; CDR3 DNA: TGTGCCACCGGGCCGGACAGGGACCGCTACGAGCAGTACTTC
V gene: TRBV7-9; D gene: -; J gene: TRBJ1-1; clone size: -; CDR3 protein: CASSLNPDTEAFF; CDR3 DNA: TGTGCCAGCAGCTTAAATCCGGACACTGAAGCTTTCTTT
V gene: TRBV7-2; D gene: TRBD2; J gene: TRBJ2-2; clone size: -; CDR3 protein: CASTTGLAVSKGELFF; CDR3 DNA: TGTGCCAGCACTACGGGACTAGCCGTTTCTAAGGGGGAGCTGTTTTTT
V gene: TRBV7-9; D gene: -; J gene: TRBJ2-1; clone size: -; CDR3 protein: CASSRTGAYNEQFF; CDR3 DNA: TGTGCCAGCAGCCGGACTGGAGCCTACAATGAGCAGTTCTTC
V gene: TRBV15; D gene: -; J gene: TRBJ2-3; clone size: -; CDR3 protein: CATSPFLGYTSTDTQYF; CDR3 DNA: TGTGCCACCAGCCCCTTTCTAGGCTATACTAGCACAGATACGCAGTATTTT
V gene: TRBV2; D gene: -; J gene: TRBJ1-2; clone size: -; CDR3 protein: CASRGGGELYGYTF; CDR3 DNA: TGTGCCAGCAGAGGTGGAGGGGAACTATATGGCTACACCTTC
V gene: TRBV5-1; D gene: TRBD2; J gene: TRBJ2-7; clone size: -; CDR3 protein: CASSSGTSGIYEQYF; CDR3 DNA: TGCGCCAGCAGCTCAGGGACTAGCGGGATCTACGAGCAGTACTTC
V gene: TRBV4-1; D gene: -; J gene: TRBJ1-3; clone size: -; CDR3 protein: CASSQDWFGNTVYTIYF; CDR3 DNA: TGCGCCAGCAGCCAAGATTGGTTCGGAAACACCGTCTACACCATATATTTT
V gene: TRBV5-3; D gene: TRBD1; J gene: TRBJ1-5; clone size: -; CDR3 protein: CARSPRDRGNQPQHF; CDR3 DNA: TGTGCCAGAAGCCCCCGGGACAGGGGTAATCAGCCCCAGCATTTT
V gene: TRBV5-1; D gene: -; J gene: TRBJ2-1; clone size: -; CDR3 protein: CASSLWQSANEQFF; CDR3 DNA: TGCGCCAGCAGCTTGTGGCAGTCCGCCAATGAGCAGTTCTTC
V gene: TRBV20-1; D gene: -; J gene: TRBJ1-1; clone size: -; CDR3 protein: CSVSPRLEAFF; CDR3 DNA: TGCAGTGTGTCGCCTAGGTTAGAAGCTTTCTTT
V gene: TRBV11-2; D gene: -; J gene: TRBJ2-1; clone size: -; CDR3 protein: CASSSLAGEQFF; CDR3 DNA: TGTGCCAGCAGCTCGCTTGCGGGTGAGCAGTTCTTC
V gene: TRBV18; D gene: -; J gene: TRBJ2-3; clone size: -; CDR3 protein: CASSPQRGSTDTQYF; CDR3 DNA: TGTGCCAGCTCACCACAAAGGGGAAGCACAGATACGCAGTATTTT
V gene: TRBV29-1; D gene: -; J gene: TRBJ1-2; clone size: -; CDR3 protein: CSVVSSNYGYTF; CDR3 DNA: TGCAGCGTAGTATCCAGTAACTATGGCTACACCTTC
V gene: TRBV7-8; D gene: TRBD1; J gene: TRBJ2-1; clone size: -; CDR3 protein: CASSQGQGGNEQFF; CDR3 DNA: TGTGCCAGCAGCCAAGGACAGGGTGGAAATGAGCAGTTCTTC
V gene: TRBV14; D gene: -; J gene: TRBJ2-5; clone size: -; CDR3 protein: CASSKGLETQYF; CDR3 DNA: TGTGCCAGCAGCAAAGGGTTAGAGACCCAGTACTTC
V gene: TRBV18; D gene: -; J gene: TRBJ2-7; clone size: -; CDR3 protein: CASSPLRDSTYEQYF; CDR3 DNA: TGTGCCAGCTCACCTTTACGTGACTCGACCTACGAGCAGTACTTC